This TCR beta chain was sequenced in a study of siplizumab effects on memory and regulatory T cells. Study details: The mixed lymphocyte reactions, run in pairs, contained siplizumab at around 0.97 ug/mL or no drug. Whole-study findings and limits: The apparent diversity of naive T cells exceeded that of memory cells, and naive T cells seemed to make a major contribution to the alloresponse. Suppressive function of proliferating Tregs from siplizumab cultures was not confirmed.

Over a period of around six days at 37 degrees C, the mixed lymphocyte reaction cells were cocultured. The germline gives CDR1 SEHNR, CDR2 FQNEAQ (reference sequence). Trimming shortened V by 5 bases and J by 7 bases, and 12 bases separated the two germline ends. The CDR3 spans 13 residues. About this clone: As yet, its antigen is unknown.

Assays covered roughly 9.8 x 10^4 TCR templates per sample. Repertoires were generated with immunoSEQ multiplex PCR, while TCRdb's copy carries only in-frame clones and drops some. Among 9,000 to 15,000 clones listed, 40% to 50% were seen once. V gene TRBV7-9 combines with J gene TRBJ2-1; tentatively, D is TRBD1 (6 bases). Specimen: CFSE-low (dividing) CD8+ T cells sorted from an allogeneic mixed lymphocyte reaction. This receptor was obtained from a human donor in good health; the cells came from an allogeneic mixed lymphocyte reaction. Some clones in this sample may be carry-over from other donors' samples. The CDR3 nucleotides are TGTGCCAGCAGCCCGGACAGCTCGAATGAGCAGTTCTTC. Residues: CASSPDSSNEQFF. Looking up the rest from reference TRBV7-9 and TRBJ2-1 gives the full variable domain: DTGVSQNPRHKITKRGQNVTFRCDPISEHNRLYWYRQTLGQGPEFLTYFQNEAQLEKSRLLSDRFSAERPKGSFSTLEIQRTEQGDSAMYLCASSPDSSNEQFFGPGTRLTVL.